A selection of T cell receptor beta chains follows, all from one sample in a study of T-cell memory formation after mild COVID-19. TCRdb re-called the 5' RACE reads with MiXCR, one entry per CDR3 protein. This sample carries under 700,000 distinct CDR3 sequences, roughly 22% of them seen once, and the ten largest clones take roughly an eighth. The sample consisted of PBMCs or a T cell subset sorted from them (not recorded which). The receptor source for this set is an adult woman who had mild COVID-19 (a few samples of this study predate the infection). Cell type and time point are not known. CDR3s include the opening cysteine and the closing phenylalanine or tryptophan. The order of the fields is clone size, D gene, CDR3 length, V gene, J gene, CDR3 DNA, CDR3 protein. The D gene is left open where the match is weak. Size tells how often a clone was seen (once, few, many) or the class of an expanded clone, and some rows leave it out.

few	-	17	TRBV7-9	TRBJ2-6	TGTGCCAGCACAACGGGGCTAACGAGCTCTGGGGCCAACGTCCTGACTTTC	CASTTGLTSSGANVLTF
-	TRBD2	15	TRBV11-2	TRBJ2-7	TGTGCCAGCAGCTACGGGACTAGCGAGTCCTACGAGCAGTACTTC	CASSYGTSESYEQYF
-	-	14	TRBV4-1	TRBJ1-1	TGCGCCAGCAGCCCTCGGGGAGGGATCACTGAAGCTTTCTTT	CASSPRGGITEAFF
few	TRBD1	12	TRBV29-1	TRBJ1-1	TGCAGCGCGGGACAGTGGATGCCTGAAGCTTTCTTT	CSAGQWMPEAFF
few	-	14	TRBV5-1	TRBJ2-5	TGCGCCAGCAGCTTGCGCGGATTCGGGGAGACCCAGTACTTC	CASSLRGFGETQYF
-	-	16	TRBV7-9	TRBJ1-4	TGTGCCAGCAGCTTAGAGGGATTACCAACTAATGAAAAACTGTTTTTT	CASSLEGLPTNEKLFF
few	TRBD1	17	TRBV7-9	TRBJ2-1	TGTGCCAGCAGCTTACACGGGGACAGGGGTAAACGCAATGAGCAGTTCTTC	CASSLHGDRGKRNEQFF
few	TRBD2	18	TRBV4-2	TRBJ2-1	TGTGCCAGCAGCCAAGATTCGTCCCTAGCGGGAGGGCCGAAGGAGCAGTTCTTC	CASSQDSSLAGGPKEQFF
-	TRBD2	15	TRBV4-3	TRBJ2-1	TGCGCCAGCAGCCAACTGGCGGGAGGTAGGAATGAGCAGTTCTTC	CASSQLAGGRNEQFF
-	-	14	TRBV18	TRBJ1-2	TGTGCCAGCTCACCACCCCATTTGGTCGATGGCTACACCTTC	CASSPPHLVDGYTF
few	-	14	TRBV4-3	TRBJ1-6	TGCGCCAGCAGCCAAGGAGAGGGGGGTTCACCCCTCCACTTT	CASSQGEGGSPLHF
-	-	15	TRBV7-9	TRBJ1-1	TGTGCCAGCAGCTTAAGCTCCAGGGGACACACTGAAGCTTTCTTT	CASSLSSRGHTEAFF
-	TRBD1	14	TRBV5-1	TRBJ2-7	TGCGCCAGCAGCCTAGGGACAGTAGGTGACGAGCAGTACTTC	CASSLGTVGDEQYF
-	TRBD2	13	TRBV6-1	TRBJ2-3	TGTGCCAGCAGTATGCGGGGGACAGATACGCAGTATTTT	CASSMRGTDTQYF
-	-	16	TRBV28	TRBJ1-5	TGTGCCAGCAGTCTCGGAGGGGTAGGGAGCAATCAGCCCCAGCATTTT	CASSLGGVGSNQPQHF
-	-	12	TRBV9	TRBJ1-1	TGTGCCAGCACCCCAGGAGGGGGAGTAGCTTTCTTT	CASTPGGGVAFF
many	-	14	TRBV4-1	TRBJ2-5	TGCGCCAGCAGCCTCTACGGGGCTGGAGAGACCCAGTACTTC	CASSLYGAGETQYF
once	-	15	TRBV12-3/TRBV12-4	TRBJ1-1	TGTGCCAGCAGTTTGGGGCCAACACAGAACACTGAAGCTTTCTTT	CASSLGPTQNTEAFF
-	TRBD2	16	TRBV5-1	TRBJ2-3	TGCGCCAGCAGCTTGGCGGGGAGCGGGGGCCCAGATACGCAGTATTTT	CASSLAGSGGPDTQYF
-	-	13	TRBV19	TRBJ1-5	TGTGCCAGTAGTATAGATCGGGTTTTTCACCAGCATTTT	CASSIDRVFHQHF
-	TRBD2	14	TRBV5-4	TRBJ2-7	TGTGCCAGCAGACCGCGGGGGGGCCCCTACGAGCAGTACTTC	CASRPRGGPYEQYF
few	TRBD1	17	TRBV4-3	TRBJ1-1	TGCGCCAGCAGCCAAGATGGTGACAGGGGGCTGGTCACTGAAGCTTTCTTT	CASSQDGDRGLVTEAFF
-	TRBD1	14	TRBV20-1	TRBJ2-7	TGCAGTGCTAAAGCCCCCACGACAGGGAACGAGCAGTACTTC	CSAKAPTTGNEQYF
many	-	14	TRBV5-1	TRBJ2-3	TGCGCCAGCAGCTTTATCGACGGTGCAGATACGCAGTATTTT	CASSFIDGADTQYF
few	TRBD1	13	TRBV5-1	TRBJ2-1	TGCGCCAGCAGGGACAGGGGATGGAATGAGCAGTTCTTC	CASRDRGWNEQFF
-	-	14	TRBV2	TRBJ1-3	TGTGCCAGCACCGTGGACCTAGCGGGAAACACCATATATTTT	CASTVDLAGNTIYF
-	-	13	TRBV7-2	TRBJ2-2	TGTGCCAGCAGCCACCCCCGGGTGGGGGAGCTGTTTTTT	CASSHPRVGELFF
few	-	11	TRBV29-1	TRBJ1-2	TGCAGCGTGTCCGGGAACTATGGCTACACCTTC	CSVSGNYGYTF
-	-	15	TRBV19	TRBJ1-1	TGTGCCAGTGGCGCTGACTTAACAGGTGACACTGAAGCTTTCTTT	CASGADLTGDTEAFF
many	TRBD1	15	TRBV12-3/TRBV12-4	TRBJ2-1	TGTGCCAGCAGTTTAAGACAGGGTTATCTTCTTGAGCAGTTCTTC	CASSLRQGYLLEQFF
-	TRBD1	17	TRBV3-1	TRBJ2-4	TGTGCCAGCAGCCATACGGACAGGGCGGTGGATTCGGCCATTCAGTACTTC	CASSHTDRAVDSAIQYF
few	-	16	TRBV19	TRBJ1-2	TGTGCCAGTAGGCGGACAGTAACTACAGGCAACTATGGCTACACCTTC	CASRRTVTTGNYGYTF
few	-	13	TRBV6-5	TRBJ2-3	TGTGCCAGCAGTTTGGGGACGCAAGATACGCAGTATTTT	CASSLGTQDTQYF
-	-	16	TRBV7-9	TRBJ2-2	TGTGCCAGCAGCAAATGGGACCCTTCGAACACCGGGGAGCTGTTTTTT	CASSKWDPSNTGELFF
-	TRBD1	18	TRBV6-5	TRBJ1-2	TGTGCCAGCAGTTACGGGGGACAGGGGGAAATATTAACCTATGGCTACACCTTC	CASSYGGQGEILTYGYTF
few	TRBD2	17	TRBV12-3/TRBV12-4	TRBJ2-3	TGTGCCAGCAGTTTACACCGACTAGCGGGAGGCCACGATACGCAGTATTTT	CASSLHRLAGGHDTQYF
-	-	15	TRBV5-1	TRBJ2-2	TGCGCCAGCAGCTTAGCGGAAGCGGACACCGGGGAGCTGTTTTTT	CASSLAEADTGELFF
-	-	14	TRBV25-1	TRBJ2-4	TGTGCCAGCTCCAAGAGGGTACAGTCAAACATTCAGTACTTC	CASSKRVQSNIQYF
-	-	16	TRBV3-1	TRBJ2-2	TGTGCCAGCAGCCAAGTCTTGCGGGGAAGGACCGGGGAGCTGTTTTTT	CASSQVLRGRTGELFF
-	-	15	TRBV5-4	TRBJ2-5	TGTGCCAGTAGAAGATCCGGGACAACCCAAGAGACCCAGTACTTC	CASRRSGTTQETQYF
few	TRBD1	13	TRBV5-6	TRBJ1-1	TGTGCCAGCAGCCCGGGGACAGATCGAGAAGCTTTCTTT	CASSPGTDREAFF
few	TRBD1	14	TRBV7-2	TRBJ2-4	TGTGCCAGCAGCTTAACAGGGGCGATAAACATTCAGTACTTC	CASSLTGAINIQYF
-	-	14	TRBV12-3/TRBV12-4	TRBJ2-7	TGTGCCAGCATCCGGGCCCCCGGGTCCTACGAGCAGTACTTC	CASIRAPGSYEQYF
few	-	12	TRBV20-1	TRBJ2-7	TGCAGTGCCCGCGAGGATTCCTACGAGCAGTACTTC	CSAREDSYEQYF
few	-	10	TRBV7-9	TRBJ1-4	TGTGCCCTTGGGGGTGAAAAACTGTTTTTT	CALGGEKLFF
few	-	14	TRBV7-9	TRBJ2-1	TGTGCCAGCAGCTTAGCCCACAGGAACAATGAGCAGTTCTTC	CASSLAHRNNEQFF
few	-	15	TRBV15	TRBJ1-5	TGTGCCACCAGCCACGCCGGGCGGCAAAATCAGCCCCAGCATTTT	CATSHAGRQNQPQHF
many	-	15	TRBV12-3/TRBV12-4	TRBJ2-7	TGTGCCAGCAGATCCGGGTCTACGACTTACTACGAGCAGTACTTC	CASRSGSTTYYEQYF
-	-	12	TRBV9	TRBJ1-1	TGTGCCAGCATGGGGGGCGGCACTGAAGCTTTCTTT	CASMGGGTEAFF
few	-	13	TRBV19	TRBJ1-2	TGTGCCAGTAGCCCCGGGACATTTTATGGCTACACCTTC	CASSPGTFYGYTF
many	-	14	TRBV27	TRBJ2-1	TGTGCCAGTTTCTCCGGGGAAAGGAACAATGAGCAGTTCTTC	CASFSGERNNEQFF
few	-	15	TRBV12-3/TRBV12-4	TRBJ2-1	TGTGCCAGCAGGGTTCATGGGGGAACCTACAATGAGCAGTTCTTC	CASRVHGGTYNEQFF
-	-	13	TRBV7-9	TRBJ2-3	TGTGCCAGCAGGGACGGGCGCACAGATACGCAGTATTTT	CASRDGRTDTQYF
-	TRBD2	16	TRBV7-6	TRBJ2-1	TGTGCCAGCAGCAGTAGCGGGAGTAGGGCCTACAATGAGCAGTTCTTC	CASSSSGSRAYNEQFF
-	-	16	TRBV5-4	TRBJ2-3	TGTGCCAGCAGCTTGTTAGCTTTAAATGCTCCAGATACGCAGTATTTT	CASSLLALNAPDTQYF
-	-	16	TRBV7-9	TRBJ1-2	TGTGCCAGCAGCTTAGACAAGGGGTTTATCGACTATGGCTACACCTTC	CASSLDKGFIDYGYTF